The subject of this entry is one TCR beta chain. From germline, CDR1 is KGHDR and CDR2 SFDVKD. CDR3 length: 13 residues. V gave up 9 bases and J gave up 0 bases, with 8 bases separating them. This entry is derived from a study of blood T cell repertoires in COVID-19. Profiled with immunoSEQ multiplex PCR; TCRdb holds only in-frame clones, not every one. The data hold over 150,000 clones, with about 87% observed a single time. This chain links TRBV24-1 with TRBJ1-3; tentative D call: TRBD1 (5 bases). The clonotype was recovered from a woman in her 70s with COVID-19, enrolled during active disease. Sequencing input: peripheral blood. The CDR3 coding sequence is TGTGCCACCCAAGACAGCTCTGGAAACACCATATATTTT. It specifies CATQDSSGNTIYF.